This T cell receptor beta chain originates from a study of vaccination and CD4 T cells after COVID-19. In the study overall: Four females and six males made up the convalescents, two of whom were Hispanic. Each control culture was treated with a CEFX pool, an HIV-1 Nef pool, or no peptide. Post-vaccine specimens were obtained a median about 70 days after dose two (range 14 to 241).

Sequenced with the Oncomine TCR Beta short-read assay was DNA taken from cultured CD4+ T cells. From the PCR reads, TCRdb called clonotypes with MiXCR, one entry per CDR3 protein. This sample carries over 10,000 distinct CDR3 sequences, 35% to 45% of them seen once, and the ten largest clones take about 9.3%. The CDR3 consists of 17 residues. Germline loops: CDR1 SGHNT, CDR2 YYREEE (reference sequence). Trimming left V 0 bases short and J 0 bases short, with 14 bases between. Treatment reported: roughly 11-day PBMC culture with coronavirus spike peptide pools or control peptides (ViraFEST assay). Remarks on this clonotype: Its matching antigen is unknown.

Sequencing used CD4+ T cells from blood, cultured in vitro, obtained after SARS-CoV-2 vaccination. This chain connects TRBV5-4 to TRBJ2-3; D uncertain. This receptor was taken from a human donor who had recovered from COVID-19. For the CDR3, the DNA is TGTGCCAGCAGCTTGGTGTCTGGACCCATTAGCACAGATACGCAGTATTTT. Its protein product is CASSLVSGPISTDTQYF.